The 21 T cell receptor beta chains listed next were all sequenced from one sample in a study of memory CD4+ T cells and cytomegalovirus serostatus. The sort gate was single viable CD3+CD4+CD8-CD45RO+ cells for memory CD4+ T cells. TCRdb's table, derived via immunoSEQ multiplex PCR, lists solely in-frame clones and lacks some. The data show tens of thousands of clones, around 80% seen once. Sequencing used memory CD4+ T cells from blood. These receptor sequences come from an adult in good health and CMV-seronegative.

The rearrangement uses TRBV29-1 and TRBJ2-1, with D possibly being TRBD1 (5 bases). V was trimmed by 1 base and J by 12 bases, leaving 13 bases between them. The germline V gene encodes CDR1 SQVTM and CDR2 ANQGSEA. The CDR3 extends over 12 amino acids. CDR3 sequence (DNA): TGCAGCGTTGAAGCCAAAGGGGATAGGCAGTTCTTC. Protein: CSVEAKGDRQFF.

The V and J genes are TRBV12-2 and TRBJ2-3; TRBD1 is taken as the D call from the table, unchecked against the DNA. TRBV12-2 is an annotated pseudogene. The CDR3 is 16 residues long. The CDR3 loop is CASRLKVGFCTDTQYF. Written as DNA, the CDR3 is TGTGCAAGTCGCTTGAAGGTGGGCTTTTGCACAGATACGCAGTATTTT.

The chain is built from TRBV2 and TRBJ2-2; D is unresolved. Per germline, CDR1 SNHLY and CDR2 FYNNEI. V dropped 2 bases and J dropped 6 bases, with 7 bases sitting between them. This CDR3 contains 13 residues. This CDR3 is CASSERVAGELFF. The DNA of the CDR3 is TGTGCCAGCAGTGAAAGAGTAGCCGGGGAGCTGTTTTTT.

The chain couples TRBV14 to TRBJ2-1; D possibly corresponds to TRBD1 (5 bases). This CDR3 spans 18 amino acids. V was pared by 3 bases and J by 0 bases, with 18 bases between. Germline CDR1 SGHDN, CDR2 FVKESK. Written as DNA, the CDR3 is TGTGCCAGCAGCCACCCCCCGGACAAACCGAGCTCCTACAATGAGCAGTTCTTC. This encodes CASSHPPDKPSSYNEQFF.

The chain has TRBV27 and TRBJ1-6; no reliable D call. The germline V gene encodes CDR1 MNHEY and CDR2 SMNVEV (reference sequence). This CDR3 has 15 amino acids. Between the trimmed V and J ends, which lost 6 bases and 8 bases, there was a span of 17 bases. CDR3 DNA sequence: TGTGCCAGCAGCCGCAGGAGTCCTGATTATTCACCCCTCCACTTT. Its translation: CASSRRSPDYSPLHF.

The chain recombines TRBV20-1 with TRBJ1-1; D unclear. Germline CDR1 and CDR2: DFQATT and SNEGSKA (reference sequence). Trimming pared 2 bases from V and 11 bases from J, leaving 12 bases between. The CDR3 totals 11 residues. This chain's CDR3 is CSARSSGHAFF. The CDR3, as DNA: TGCAGTGCTAGATCTTCCGGGCATGCTTTCTTT.

The V call is TRBV5-8, the J call TRBJ2-3; maybe TRBD1 (6 bases). Germline-derived CDR1 and CDR2 are SGHTS and YDEGEE. V was cut by 1 base and J by 3 bases, with 12 bases left in between. CDR3 size: 15 residues. CDR3 residues: CASSLWDKGTDTQYF. The CDR3 bases are TGTGCCAGCAGCTTGTGGGACAAGGGAACAGATACGCAGTATTTT.

For this clone: The junction and the germline gene differ at one end; a read error may be behind it. This chain links TRBV27 with TRBJ2-7; a possible D gene is TRBD2 (5 bases). Germline V gene lookup returns CDR1 MNHEY and CDR2 SMNVEV (reference sequence). This CDR3 comprises 15 residues. This chain's CDR3 is CASSLSRGNFLEQYF. The CDR3, as DNA: TGTGCCAGCAGTCTATCTCGGGGTAATTTTCTGGAGCAGTACTTC.

This clone was detected a few times. The rearrangement links TRBV7-9 to TRBJ1-2, with D perhaps matching TRBD1 (5 bases). The germline V gene has CDR1 SEHNR and CDR2 FQNEAQ (reference sequence). The CDR3 has 13 amino acids. Trimming left V 2 bases short and J 4 bases short, with 8 bases between. The CDR3 region is CASSLYGAYGYTF. In DNA, the CDR3 is TGTGCCAGCAGCTTATACGGGGCCTATGGCTACACCTTC.

The genes are TRBV5-4 and TRBJ1-6, with TRBD1 matching 9 bases. This CDR3 region has 14 residues. The V and J ends lost 4 bases and 10 bases, in that order; junction bases with no gene match: 6. CDR1 is SGHNT and CDR2 is YYREEE in the germline V gene (reference sequence). CDR3 protein: CASSGWDRESPLHF. DNA of the CDR3: TGTGCCAGCAGCGGCTGGGACAGGGAGTCACCCCTCCACTTT.

The chain is built from TRBV9 and TRBJ1-1, with D possibly being TRBD1 (5 bases). Trimming pared 0 bases from V and 8 bases from J, leaving 17 bases between. CDR3 size: 15 residues. Germline values: CDR1 SGDLS, CDR2 YYNGEE. DNA for the CDR3: TGTGCCAGCAGCGTAGCTAATCGGGTGACAGCCGAAGCTTTCTTT. Amino acids: CASSVANRVTAEAFF.

CDR3 DNA: TGTGCCAGCAGCTCCCTTCGGTCTGGGGAGCTGTTTTTT. This encodes CASSSLRSGELFF. The gene calls are TRBV7-8 and TRBJ2-2; D is undetermined. This CDR3 has 13 amino acids. V was cut by 4 bases and J by 8 bases, with 11 bases left in between. From germline, CDR1 is SGHVS and CDR2 FQNEAQ. Combining the CDR3 with reference TRBV7-8 and TRBJ2-2 gives the whole variable domain GAGVSQSPRYKVAKRGQDVALRCDPISGHVSLFWYQQALGQGPEFLTYFQNEAQLDKSGLPSDRFFAERPEGSVSTLKIQRTQQEDSAVYLCASSSLRSGELFFGEGSRLTVL.

This clone was recorded a few times. The chain combines TRBV4-1 with TRBJ1-1; 8 bases are a match to TRBD1. J lost 8 bases, V lost 1 base, and 6 bases had no gene match. CDR1 MGHRA and CDR2 YSYEKL come from the germline V gene. This CDR3 spans 14 amino acids. CDR3 loop: CASSQGWTGTEAFF. The CDR3 nucleotides read TGCGCCAGCAGCCAAGGATGGACAGGGACAGAAGCTTTCTTT.

The chain recombines TRBV6-5 with TRBJ1-1; tentatively, D is TRBD1 (6 bases). Germline V gene lookup returns CDR1 MNHEY and CDR2 SVGAGI. V lost 0 bases and J 0 bases, leaving 8 bases between the germline ends. CDR3 length: 15 amino acids. The CDR3: CASSYSEGVNTEAFF. The CDR3 nucleotides read TGTGCCAGCAGTTACTCTGAGGGGGTGAACACTGAAGCTTTCTTT.

This clone was found once. J is TRBJ1-1 and V is TRBV2, with a weak D call TRBD1 (5 bases). The CDR3 consists of 14 residues. Trimming stripped 5 bases from V and 2 bases from J, with 12 bases between. The germline V gene encodes CDR1 SNHLY and CDR2 FYNNEI. The CDR3 DNA reads as TGTGCCAGCAGTAATCAGGGATCCAACACTGAAGCTTTCTTT. Translated: CASSNQGSNTEAFF.

V usage is TRBV9 and J usage is TRBJ2-5, with a weak D call TRBD2 (6 bases). V was trimmed by 2 bases and J by 3 bases, leaving 23 bases between them. CDR1 is SGDLS and CDR2 is YYNGEE in the germline V gene. This CDR3 has 18 residues. For the CDR3, the DNA is TGTGCCAGCAGCGTCGCCCCTGTCGGGGGACTGGGAAAAGAGACCCAGTACTTC. This translates into CASSVAPVGGLGKETQYF.

The chain couples TRBV6-1 to TRBJ1-4; 7 bases line up with TRBD1. The germline gives CDR1 MNHNS, CDR2 SASEGT. The CDR3 runs 15 residues. Unmatched junction bases numbered 7, after V lost 2 bases and J lost 7 bases. The CDR3 bases are TGTGCCAGCAGTGAACAGAATACAGGGGCTGAAAAACTGTTTTTT. Translated, it gives CASSEQNTGAEKLFF.

The CDR3 nucleotides read TGTGCCATCTCCGAGGGCCCGGGGTTCTATGGCTACACCTTC. Translating it yields CAISEGPGFYGYTF. This chain uses TRBV6-7 with TRBJ1-2; D not resolved. TRBV6-7 is noted as an ORF with a role that remains uncertain. V was pared by 10 bases and J by 4 bases, with 19 bases between. The CDR3 consists of 14 residues.

V and J are TRBV2 and TRBJ1-1; TRBD1 might be the D (5 bases). This CDR3 has 14 amino acids. The germline CDR1 and CDR2 sequences are SNHLY and FYNNEI. V gave up 3 bases and J gave up 6 bases, with 14 bases separating them. The DNA of the CDR3 is TGTGCCAGCAGTGAGTTCCGGGGGAGCGCTGAAGCTTTCTTT. Its translation: CASSEFRGSAEAFF.

The V call is TRBV4-1, the J call TRBJ2-1; 7 positions agree with TRBD2. The V gene end was trimmed by 4 bases and the J gene end by 5 bases; junction bases not matched to a gene: 8. Per germline, CDR1 MGHRA and CDR2 YSYEKL. The CDR3 has 15 amino acids. In DNA form, the CDR3 reads TGCGCCAGCAGCCCCCTCCTAGCGGTAAACAATGAGCAGTTCTTC. As protein: CASSPLLAVNNEQFF.

The chain couples TRBV6-1 to TRBJ1-1; perhaps TRBD1 as D (6 bases). Trimming shortened V by 7 bases and J by 2 bases, and 14 bases separated the two germline ends. This CDR3 is 14 amino acids long. Germline CDR1 reads MNHNS; CDR2 reads SASEGT. As DNA, the CDR3 is TGTGCCAGCACCCCATTGGACAGAAACACTGAAGCTTTCTTT. This sequence encodes CASTPLDRNTEAFF.